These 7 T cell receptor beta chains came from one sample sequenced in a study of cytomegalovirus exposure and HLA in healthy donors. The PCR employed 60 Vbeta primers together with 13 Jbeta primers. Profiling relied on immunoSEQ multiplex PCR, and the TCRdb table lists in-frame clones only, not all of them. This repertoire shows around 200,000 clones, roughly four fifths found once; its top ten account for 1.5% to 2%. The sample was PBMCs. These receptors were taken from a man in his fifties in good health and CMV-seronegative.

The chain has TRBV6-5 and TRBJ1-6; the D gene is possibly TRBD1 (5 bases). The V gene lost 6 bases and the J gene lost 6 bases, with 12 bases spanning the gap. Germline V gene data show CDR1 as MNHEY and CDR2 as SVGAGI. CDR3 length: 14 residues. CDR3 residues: CASSRTFGNSPLHF. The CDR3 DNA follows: TGTGCCAGCAGCCGGACATTTGGTAATTCACCCCTCCACTTT.

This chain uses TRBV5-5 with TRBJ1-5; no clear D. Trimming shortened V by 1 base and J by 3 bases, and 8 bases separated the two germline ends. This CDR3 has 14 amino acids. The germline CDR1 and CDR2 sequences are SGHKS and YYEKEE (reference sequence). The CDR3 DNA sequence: TGTGCCAGCAGCTTGCTACCATCCAATCAGCCCCAGCATTTT. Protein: CASSLLPSNQPQHF.

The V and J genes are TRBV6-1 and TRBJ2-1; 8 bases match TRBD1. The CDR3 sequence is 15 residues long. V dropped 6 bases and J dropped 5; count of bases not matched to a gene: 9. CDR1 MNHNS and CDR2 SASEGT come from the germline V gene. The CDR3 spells CASRTTGVIHNEQFF. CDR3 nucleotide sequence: TGTGCCAGCAGGACGACAGGGGTCATCCACAATGAGCAGTTCTTC.

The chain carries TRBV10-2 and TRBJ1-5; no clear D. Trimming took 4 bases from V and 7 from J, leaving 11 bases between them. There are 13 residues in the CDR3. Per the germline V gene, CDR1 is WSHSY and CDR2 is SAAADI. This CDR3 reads CASSGTSGQPQHF. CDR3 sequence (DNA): TGCGCCAGCAGTGGAACGTCGGGGCAGCCCCAGCATTTT.

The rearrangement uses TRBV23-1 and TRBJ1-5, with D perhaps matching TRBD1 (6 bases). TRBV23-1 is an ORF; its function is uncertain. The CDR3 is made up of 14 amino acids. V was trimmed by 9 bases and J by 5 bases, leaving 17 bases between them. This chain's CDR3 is CARFRQEFDQPQHF. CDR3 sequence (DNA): TGCGCCAGATTTCGACAGGAGTTCGATCAGCCCCAGCATTTT.

The CDR3 nucleotides read TGTGCCAGCAGGGGACAGGGGAGCACCGGGGAGCTGTTTTTT. Encoded protein: CASRGQGSTGELFF. This chain joins TRBV11-1 and TRBJ2-2; TRBD1 matches at 10 bases. The CDR3 is made up of 14 amino acids. Trimming at V came to 6 bases and at J to 4 bases, leaving 2 bases not matched to a gene. The germline V gene has CDR1 SGHAT and CDR2 FQDESV (reference sequence).

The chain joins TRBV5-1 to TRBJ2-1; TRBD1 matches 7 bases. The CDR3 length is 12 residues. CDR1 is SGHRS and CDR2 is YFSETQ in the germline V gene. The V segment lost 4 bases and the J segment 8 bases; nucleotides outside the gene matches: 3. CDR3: CASSRDRDEQFF. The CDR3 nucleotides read TGCGCCAGCAGCCGTGACAGGGATGAGCAGTTCTTC.